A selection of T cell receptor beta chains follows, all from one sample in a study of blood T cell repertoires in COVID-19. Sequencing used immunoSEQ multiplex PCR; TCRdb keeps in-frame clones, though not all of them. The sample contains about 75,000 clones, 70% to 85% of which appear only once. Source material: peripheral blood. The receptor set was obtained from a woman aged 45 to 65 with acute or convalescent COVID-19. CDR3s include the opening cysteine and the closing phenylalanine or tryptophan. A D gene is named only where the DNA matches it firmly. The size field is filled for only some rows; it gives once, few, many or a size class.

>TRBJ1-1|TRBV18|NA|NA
TGTGCCAGCTCCACGTGGGGGGGTAGTGAAGCTTTCTTT
CASSTWGGSEAFF
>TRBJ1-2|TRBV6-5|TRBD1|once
TGTGCCAGCACTCGAGGGACAGGGGCCTCCCATGGCTACACCTTC
CASTRGTGASHGYTF
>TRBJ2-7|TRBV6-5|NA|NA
TGTGCCAGCAGTCGGGACTTCCCCTACGAGCAGTACTTC
CASSRDFPYEQYF
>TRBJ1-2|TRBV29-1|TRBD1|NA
TGCAGCTTCCGACAGGGCGGGAATGGCTACACCTTC
CSFRQGGNGYTF
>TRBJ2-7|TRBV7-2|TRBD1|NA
TGTGCCAGCAGCCAAGGACAGGGGTTCTCCTACGAGCAGTACTTC
CASSQGQGFSYEQYF
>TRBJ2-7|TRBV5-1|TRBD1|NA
TGCGCCAGCAGCTTGGCGGACAGGGAATACGAGCAGTACTTC
CASSLADREYEQYF
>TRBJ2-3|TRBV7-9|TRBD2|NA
TGTGCCAGCAGCTTTAGCGGGACGGATACGCAGTATTTT
CASSFSGTDTQYF
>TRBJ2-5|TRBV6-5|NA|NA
TGTGCCAGCACTCAGGGGGAGACCCAGTACTTC
CASTQGETQYF
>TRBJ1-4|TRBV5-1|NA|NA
TGCGCCAGCAGCTTGGCTCAGATGTCGAATGAAAAACTGTTTTTT
CASSLAQMSNEKLFF
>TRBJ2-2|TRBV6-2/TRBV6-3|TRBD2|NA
TGTGCCAGCAGTTACTCGGGACTAGCGTCGAACACCGGGGAGCTGTTTTTT
CASSYSGLASNTGELFF
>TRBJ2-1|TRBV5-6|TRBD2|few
TGTGCCAGCAGCTTGTCGACGGGAGGGTACAATGAGCAGTTCTTC
CASSLSTGGYNEQFF
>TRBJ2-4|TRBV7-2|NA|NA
TGTGCCAGCAGCCCGGGAGCCTTCTTAGCCAAAAACATTCAGTACTTC
CASSPGAFLAKNIQYF
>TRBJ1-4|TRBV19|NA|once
TGTGCCAGTAGTAACCGGGGAGGGGGGCGTGAAAAACTGTTTTTT
CASSNRGGGREKLFF
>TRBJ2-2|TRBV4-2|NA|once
TGTGCCAGCAGCCGAGTTGAGATTCCGTTGGGGGAGCTGTTTTTT
CASSRVEIPLGELFF
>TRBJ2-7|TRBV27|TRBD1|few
TGTGCCAGCAGTTTGTACAGGGGAGAGCAGTACTTC
CASSLYRGEQYF
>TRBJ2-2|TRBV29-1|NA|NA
TGCAGCACATCAGCGAACACCGGGGAGCTGTTTTTT
CSTSANTGELFF
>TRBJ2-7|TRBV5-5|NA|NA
TGTGCCAGCAGCTGGACGCCGGGACTCTCCGAGCAGTACTTC
CASSWTPGLSEQYF
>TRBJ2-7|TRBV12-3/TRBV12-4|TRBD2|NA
TGTGCCAGCAGCCGGGGGGTCGCCTACGAGCAGTACTTC
CASSRGVAYEQYF
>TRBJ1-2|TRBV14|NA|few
TGTGCCAGCAGCTTTACAGGGAACTATGGCTACACCTTC
CASSFTGNYGYTF
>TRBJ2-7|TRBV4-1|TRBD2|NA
TGCGCCAGCAGCGCCAACCCGGGGGGGCTGGACGAGCAGTACTTC
CASSANPGGLDEQYF
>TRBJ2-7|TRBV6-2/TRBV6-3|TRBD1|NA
TGTGCCAGCAGTTACCAGACAGGGGTAGCCGAGCAGTACTTC
CASSYQTGVAEQYF
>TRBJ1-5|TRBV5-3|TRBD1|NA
TGTGCCAGAAGCTCTGACAGGGCGGATCATCAGCCCCAGCATTTT
CARSSDRADHQPQHF
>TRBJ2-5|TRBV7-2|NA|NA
TGTGCCAGCTTCCGGGCAGGGGTCGAGACCCAGTACTTC
CASFRAGVETQYF
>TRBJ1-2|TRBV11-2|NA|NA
TGTGCCAGCAGCTTAGACAGGGCCTATGGCTACACCTTC
CASSLDRAYGYTF
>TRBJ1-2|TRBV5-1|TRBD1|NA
TGCGCCAGCAGCTTAACAGGGGCCAACTATGGCTACACCTTC
CASSLTGANYGYTF
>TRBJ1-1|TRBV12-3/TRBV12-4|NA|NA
TGTGCCAGCAGGGACAGACCAACTGAAGCTTTCTTT
CASRDRPTEAFF
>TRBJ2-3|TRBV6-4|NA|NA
TGTGCCAGCAGTGCGGGAGACCCTAGCACAGATACGCAGTATTTT
CASSAGDPSTDTQYF